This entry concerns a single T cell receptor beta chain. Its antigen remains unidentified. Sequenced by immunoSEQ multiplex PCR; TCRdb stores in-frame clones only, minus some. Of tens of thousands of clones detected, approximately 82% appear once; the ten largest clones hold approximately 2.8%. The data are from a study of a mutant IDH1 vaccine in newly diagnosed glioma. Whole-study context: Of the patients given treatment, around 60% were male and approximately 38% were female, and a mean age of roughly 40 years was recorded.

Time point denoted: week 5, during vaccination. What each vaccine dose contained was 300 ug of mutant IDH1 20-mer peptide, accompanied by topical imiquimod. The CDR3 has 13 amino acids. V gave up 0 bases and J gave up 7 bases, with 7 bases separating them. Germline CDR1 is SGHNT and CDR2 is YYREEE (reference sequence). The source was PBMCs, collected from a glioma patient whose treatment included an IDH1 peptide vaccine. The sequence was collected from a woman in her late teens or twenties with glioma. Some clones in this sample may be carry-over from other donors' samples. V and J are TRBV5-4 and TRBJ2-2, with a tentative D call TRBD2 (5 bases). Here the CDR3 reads CASSLAGDGELFF. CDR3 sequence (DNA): TGTGCCAGCAGCTTGGCCGGGGACGGGGAGCTGTTTTTT.